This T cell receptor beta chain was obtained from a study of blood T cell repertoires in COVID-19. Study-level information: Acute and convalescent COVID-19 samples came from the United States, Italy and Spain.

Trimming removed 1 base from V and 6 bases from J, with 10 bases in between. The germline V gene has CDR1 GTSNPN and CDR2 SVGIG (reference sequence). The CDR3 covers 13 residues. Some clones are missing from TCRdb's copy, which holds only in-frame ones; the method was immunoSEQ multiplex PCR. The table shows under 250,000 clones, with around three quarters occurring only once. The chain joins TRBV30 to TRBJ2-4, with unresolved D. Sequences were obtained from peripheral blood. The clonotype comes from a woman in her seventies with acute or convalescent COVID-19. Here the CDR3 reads CAWSGPGLNIQYF. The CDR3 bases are TGTGCCTGGAGTGGTCCCGGGTTAAACATTCAGTACTTC.